Listed here are 10 T cell receptor beta chains from one sample, sequenced in a study of regulatory T cells in long-lasting Graves disease. For TCR beta, libraries came from iRepertoire HTBI primers and Arm-PCR of CDR3 regions. One entry per CDR3 protein, called by TCRdb with MiXCR from the multiplex PCR reads. Of about 320,000 distinct CDR3 sequences in the sample, roughly 18% were seen once. Time point reported: newly diagnosed GD, antithyroid drugs for less than 3 months. PBMCs provided the RNA from which the TCR library was made. The sequenced sample was peripheral blood mononuclear cells (PBMCs), obtained at new diagnosis, from a patient treated with antithyroid drugs. These receptors were collected from a female donor with Graves disease.

This clonotype was found many times. J is TRBJ2-2 and V is TRBV10-3, with D unclear. Trimming took 1 base from V and 1 from J, leaving 1 base between them. The length of the CDR3 is 13 residues. Germline V CDR1 and CDR2: ENHRY, SYGVKD. CDR3 sequence (DNA): TGTGCCATCAGTGAGTGGAACACCGGGGAGCTGTTTTTT. It translates to CAISEWNTGELFF.

This clonotype was seen at least ten times. V is TRBV20-1 and J is TRBJ2-1, with D uncertain. This CDR3 is 10 amino acids long. Trimming stripped 2 bases from V and 6 bases from J, with 2 bases between. From germline, CDR1 is DFQATT and CDR2 SNEGSKA (reference sequence). The CDR3 is CSARSNEQFF. CDR3 DNA sequence: TGCAGTGCTAGAAGCAATGAGCAGTTCTTC.

In regard to this clonotype: This may come from a read error, since a much larger clone is one base off. The V call is TRBV6-9, the J call TRBJ2-1, with 10 positions matching TRBD2. The length of the CDR3 is 15 residues. Germline-derived CDR1 and CDR2 are MNHGY and SVAAGI. The CDR3: CANSYLAGAYNEQFF. In nucleotides, the CDR3 is TGTGCCAACAGTTACCTAGCGGGGGCCTACAATGAGCAGTTCTTC.

This clonotype was counted ten times or more. The chain employs TRBV27 and TRBJ2-7; 9 bases are shared with TRBD2. Germline V gives CDR1 MNHEY, CDR2 SMNVEV (reference sequence). CDR3 size: 15 residues. J gave up 4 bases and V 1 base, and 5 bases lay outside the gene matches. CDR3 residues: CASSLLSGRFYEQYF. The CDR3 DNA is TGTGCCAGCAGTTTATTAAGCGGGAGGTTTTACGAGCAGTACTTC.

This clonotype was picked up many times. The chain employs TRBV7-8 and TRBJ2-2; tentatively, D is TRBD2 (7 bases). The CDR3 covers 18 residues. Germline lookup yields CDR1 SGHVS and CDR2 FQNEAQ. Trimming shortened V by 5 bases and J by 5 bases, and 24 bases separated the two germline ends. DNA for the CDR3: TGTGCCAGCAGCCACCTAAGGGGGGCGGGAGTCAAAACCGGGGAGCTGTTTTTT. The encoded protein is CASSHLRGAGVKTGELFF. Variable domain in full (rest from reference TRBV7-8 and TRBJ2-2): GAGVSQSPRYKVAKRGQDVALRCDPISGHVSLFWYQQALGQGPEFLTYFQNEAQLDKSGLPSDRFFAERPEGSVSTLKIQRTQQEDSAVYLCASSHLRGAGVKTGELFFGEGSRLTVL.

The table lists this clonotype with many counts. The chain joins TRBV24-1 to TRBJ1-4; 9 bases align to TRBD1. Germline loops: CDR1 KGHDR, CDR2 SFDVKD. The CDR3 covers 16 residues. Unmatched junction bases numbered 6, after V lost 4 bases and J lost 4 bases. CDR3 in DNA: TGTGCCACCAGTGACTCCCGGACAGGGGATAATGAAAAACTGTTTTTT. This codes for CATSDSRTGDNEKLFF.

This clonotype appeared many times. The chain uses TRBV18 and TRBJ2-1; no clear D. CDR3 length: 13 residues. Germline V gene sequence: CDR1 KGHSH, CDR2 LQKENI. Trimming removed 0 bases from V and 10 bases from J, with 10 bases in between. CDR3 DNA: TGTGCCAGCTCACCACCTGGGCAAAGGGAGCAGTTCTTC. Protein sequence: CASSPPGQREQFF.

This clonotype was picked up many times. This chain uses TRBV18 with TRBJ2-2; D could derive from TRBD1 or TRBD2 (5 bases each). CDR1 and CDR2 (germline): KGHSH, LQKENI. The CDR3 is 15 amino acids. The V end lost 1 base, the J end lost 5 bases, and 11 bases lay between the germline ends. CDR3 in DNA: TGTGCCAGCTCACCACAGGGGAGTGTAACCGGGGAGCTGTTTTTT. Protein sequence: CASSPQGSVTGELFF.

V is TRBV13 and J is TRBJ1-2; TRBD1 might be the D (5 bases). Germline lookup yields CDR1 PRHDT and CDR2 FYEKMQ (reference sequence). The CDR3 spans 15 residues. The germline V and J ends were trimmed by 2 bases and 0 bases, with 10 bases remaining between them. The CDR3 bases are TGTGCCAGCAGCTTAACACAGGAACCTAACTATGGCTACACCTTC. As protein: CASSLTQEPNYGYTF.

This clonotype was found many times. The chain combines TRBV27 with TRBJ2-7, with TRBD2 matching 14 bases. The V segment lost 4 bases and the J segment 4 bases; nucleotides outside the gene matches: 3. Germline CDR1 and CDR2: MNHEY and SMNVEV (reference sequence). CDR3 length: 15 amino acids. CDR3 nucleotides: TGTGCCAGCAGTTCCGGACTAGCGGGAGGTTACGAGCAGTACTTC. It translates to CASSSGLAGGYEQYF.